Sequencing of this T cell receptor beta chain was carried out in a study of CD8 T cells in ankylosing spondylitis. Study-level findings and limits: Reports of some motif variants in reactive arthritis synovial fluid and blood predate this one.

TCRdb reprocessed the 5' RACE reads with MiXCR, giving one entry per CDR3 protein. The sample has 290,000 or so distinct CDR3 sequences; more than 20% are singletons. V was trimmed by 3 bases and J by 0 bases, leaving 14 bases between them. The CDR3 spans 17 residues. Per the germline V gene, CDR1 is KGHDR and CDR2 is SFDVKD. Comment on this clonotype: Its antigen is undetermined.

This TCR was sampled from a female donor with ankylosing spondylitis or in good health (not recorded which). The rearrangement links TRBV24-1 to TRBJ2-1; D is possibly TRBD2 (7 bases). Sequencing was done on a sample of blood, either unsorted or a sorted T cell fraction (not recorded which). Written as DNA, the CDR3 is TGTGCCACCAGTGATGGGGGCGGGAGAGTCTCCTACAATGAGCAGTTCTTC. Protein product: CATSDGGGRVSYNEQFF.